Presented here are 13 T cell receptor beta chains from one specimen sequenced in a study of cytomegalovirus exposure and HLA in healthy donors. With 60 Vbeta and 13 Jbeta primers, the PCR was carried out. Clones were read by immunoSEQ multiplex PCR, and TCRdb kept only the in-frame ones, dropping some. The sample shows roughly 98,000 clones, approximately 74% of them seen only once. Source material: PBMCs. The receptor set was obtained from a female donor in good health and CMV-seropositive.

On this clone: At one boundary the junction diverges from the germline segment, which might be a read error. The genes are TRBV7-2 and TRBJ1-1; D gene ambiguous. Germline lookup yields CDR1 SGHTA and CDR2 FQGNSA. The CDR3 spans 10 residues. The CDR3 protein is CASSFDNPAF. The DNA for the CDR3 is TGTGCCAGCAGCTTTGACAATCCCGCGTTT.

The genes are TRBV7-3 and TRBJ1-6; TRBD1 agrees at 7 bases. V trimming: 9 bases; J trimming: 7 bases; junction bases outside the gene matches: 9. Germline V gene sequence: CDR1 SGHTA, CDR2 FQGTGA. The CDR3 spans 14 residues. CDR3 sequence reads: CASGQGGPNSPLHF. CDR3 DNA: TGTGCCAGTGGGCAGGGGGGCCCAAATTCACCCCTCCACTTT.

This clone has just one count. The J gene is TRBJ2-1, the V gene TRBV4-3; tentatively, D is TRBD2 (6 bases). Deletions cut 4 bases from V and 7 bases from J, with 8 bases between. CDR3 size: 12 residues. Germline CDR1 is LGHNA and CDR2 is YSLEER. The CDR3 here is CASSRGINEQFF. DNA for the CDR3: TGCGCCAGCAGCCGCGGGATAAATGAGCAGTTCTTC.

This clone was picked up a small number of times. This chain's CDR3 is CASSQELAGLSYEQYF. CDR3 DNA sequence: TGCGCCAGCAGCCAAGAGCTAGCGGGATTATCCTACGAGCAGTACTTC. The chain is built from TRBV4-1 and TRBJ2-7; 9 nucleotides agree with TRBD2. CDR3 size: 16 residues. Unmatched junction bases numbered 4, after V lost 0 bases and J lost 1 base. Germline V gives CDR1 MGHRA, CDR2 YSYEKL.

This sequence joins TRBV6-1 and TRBJ2-2; no reliable D call. The length of the CDR3 is 15 residues. CDR1 MNHNS and CDR2 SASEGT come from the germline V gene. Trimming took off 3 bases at V and 2 bases at J, with 10 bases between the two ends. CDR3 protein: CASSETLENTGELFF. CDR3 nucleotide sequence: TGTGCCAGCAGTGAGACACTGGAAAACACCGGGGAGCTGTTTTTT.

V and J are TRBV29-1 and TRBJ1-1; D unclear. The CDR3 has 11 residues. Trimming stripped 4 bases from V and 1 base from J, with 4 bases between. Germline CDR1 SQVTM, CDR2 ANQGSEA. The CDR3 DNA sequence: TGCAGCGTTGCATCGAACACTGAAGCTTTCTTT. This codes for CSVASNTEAFF.

This clone was counted a few times. V gene TRBV5-1 combines with J gene TRBJ1-5; unclear D gene. Trimming left V 0 bases short and J 4 bases short, with 5 bases between. The CDR3 loop spans 13 amino acids. The germline V gene has CDR1 SGHRS and CDR2 YFSETQ. CDR3 amino acids: CASSLDRNQPQHF. Here the CDR3 DNA reads TGCGCCAGCAGCTTGGACAGAAATCAGCCCCAGCATTTT.

The chain employs TRBV7-8 and TRBJ2-2; TRBD2 matches at 8 bases. The CDR3 is 18 amino acids. The junction had 16 bases not matched to a gene; V was cut back by 5 bases and J by 5 bases. Germline V gene data show CDR1 as SGHVS and CDR2 as FQNEAQ. CDR3 DNA: TGTGCCAGCAGCATTCTCCAGCGAGCGGGAGAGGCTACCGGGGAGCTGTTTTTT. Its translation: CASSILQRAGEATGELFF.

The CDR3 coding sequence is TGCGCCAGCAGCTTGACAGGGACCTACGAGCAGTACTTC. This translates into CASSLTGTYEQYF. The chain has TRBV5-1 and TRBJ2-7; TRBD1 is a possible D gene (6 bases). Germline lookup yields CDR1 SGHRS and CDR2 YFSETQ. CDR3 length: 13 amino acids. The ends were cut back, 1 base at V and 2 bases at J, with 7 bases in the middle.

The rearrangement uses TRBV4-3 and TRBJ1-1; TRBD1 might be the D (5 bases). Looked up from germline, CDR1 is LGHNA and CDR2 is YSLEER. With 0 bases removed from V and 2 bases from J, the gap between germline ends came to 13 bases. The CDR3 runs 16 residues. CDR3 coding DNA: TGCGCCAGCAGCCAAGATTTCAGGGCCCTTAACACTGAAGCTTTCTTT. Protein product: CASSQDFRALNTEAFF.

The chain employs TRBV19 and TRBJ1-2; D unresolved. This CDR3 region has 14 residues. Trimming took 7 bases from V and 4 from J, leaving 16 bases between them. Germline V gene sequence: CDR1 LNHDA, CDR2 SQIVND (reference sequence). The CDR3 DNA follows: TGTGCCAGTACCGTCGAGGGCCTGCTCTATGGCTACACCTTC. This translates into CASTVEGLLYGYTF.

The genes are TRBV6-1 and TRBJ2-3; D call uncertain. V was clipped by 6 bases and J by 2 bases, with 15 bases between them. Germline loops: CDR1 MNHNS, CDR2 SASEGT. CDR3 length: 15 amino acids. The chain's CDR3 is CASSVEALYTDTQYF. CDR3 nucleotides: TGTGCCAGCAGCGTCGAGGCACTTTACACAGATACGCAGTATTTT.

This clone occurred a few times. This chain uses TRBV2 with TRBJ1-2; D not certain. CDR1 is SNHLY and CDR2 is FYNNEI in the germline V gene. The CDR3 runs to 12 residues. V lost 4 bases to trimming and J lost 2 bases, with 5 bases between them. The CDR3 region has the DNA TGTGCCAGCAGTGGCAGGAACTATGGCTACACCTTC. The encoded protein is CASSGRNYGYTF.